This T cell receptor (beta chain) was sequenced during a study of blood T cell repertoires in COVID-19. Original handling: Reference gene primer amplification in the assay estimated nucleated cell counts. Sequencing used immunoSEQ multiplex PCR; TCRdb keeps in-frame clones, though not all of them. V and J calls and clone size are copied from that table; D and trimming were computed from the DNA. The sample gives 160,000 or so clones, approximately 80% of which show up once; approximately 8% is in the top ten. The germline gives CDR1 MDHEN, CDR2 SYDVKM. The germline V and J ends were trimmed by 5 bases and 1 base, with 16 bases remaining between them. The CDR3 totals 16 residues. Clinical history reported by participants formed the basis on which cohorts were assigned.

The sample comprised PBMCs or T cells enriched from blood (not recorded which). This receptor was taken from a woman aged 45 to 65 who had recovered from COVID-19. This chain joins TRBV28 and TRBJ2-3; D call uncertain. DNA of the CDR3: TGTGCCAGCAGTCCCCGGGTGGCCCGGGGCACAGATACGCAGTATTTT. Protein sequence: CASSPRVARGTDTQYF.